This T cell receptor beta chain was captured by sequencing in a study of T cells in localized non-small cell lung cancer. TCRdb keeps only in-frame clones here, not all; method: immunoSEQ multiplex PCR. The sample lists fewer than 100,000 clones, over 80% occurring once. The CDR3 is made up of 15 amino acids. Germline CDR1 MDHEN, CDR2 SYDVKM. The trim removed 5 bases at V and 2 bases at J, leaving 6 bases unmatched. General study points: The highest T cell clonality was in uninvolved adjacent lung, above tumor. Greater blood T cell density accompanied longer overall survival. A median of around 57 clones ranked among the top 100 in tumor appeared in adjacent lung. Heterogeneity is still possible, as just one tumor region was sequenced.

On this clone itself: Its antigen is not identified.

This sequence originates from a man aged 40 to 69 with stage I squamous cell lung carcinoma. The chain is built from TRBV28 and TRBJ2-1; TRBD2 matches at 7 bases. The source material was peripheral blood, sampled before any cancer treatment. The CDR3 sequence is CASSITGGPYNEQFF. In nucleotides, the CDR3 is TGTGCCAGCAGTATCACGGGGGGACCCTACAATGAGCAGTTCTTC.